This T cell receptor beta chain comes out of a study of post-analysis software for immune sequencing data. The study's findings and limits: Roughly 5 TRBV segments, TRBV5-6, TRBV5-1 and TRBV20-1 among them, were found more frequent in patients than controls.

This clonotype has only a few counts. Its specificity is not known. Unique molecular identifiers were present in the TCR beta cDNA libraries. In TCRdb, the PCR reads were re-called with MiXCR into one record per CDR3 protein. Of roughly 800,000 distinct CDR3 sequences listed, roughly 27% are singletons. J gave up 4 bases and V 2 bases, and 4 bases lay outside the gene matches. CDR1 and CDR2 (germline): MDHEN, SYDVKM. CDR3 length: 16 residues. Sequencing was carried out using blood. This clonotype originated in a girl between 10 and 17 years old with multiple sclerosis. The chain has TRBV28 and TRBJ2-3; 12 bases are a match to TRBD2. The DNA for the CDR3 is TGTGCCAGCAGTTTAACTAGCGGGAGGAAGGCAGATACGCAGTATTTT. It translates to CASSLTSGRKADTQYF.